The entry below gives a single TCR beta chain sequence along with its context. These data originate in a study of cytomegalovirus exposure and HLA in healthy donors. This CDR3 is built from 15 residues. The germline V gene has CDR1 SGHDT and CDR2 YYEEEE. V gave up 2 bases and J gave up 1 base, with 12 bases separating them. Primers: 60 Vbeta forward and 13 Jbeta reverse. Original processing methods: Later reanalysis found about 78 million unique TCR beta chains, around 10 million of them shared. Profiling relied on immunoSEQ multiplex PCR, and the TCRdb table lists in-frame clones only, not all of them. D and trimming were read from the DNA, whereas the V and J calls and clone size are those reported in that table. Of about 250,000 clones in the sample, over 90% are singletons; the top ten hold about 1.5%.

The rearrangement links TRBV5-6 to TRBJ1-1; possibly TRBD1 for D (5 bases). Sequencing used PBMCs. This clonotype was obtained from a girl aged 2-15 years in good health and CMV-seronegative. The CDR3 region has the DNA TGTGCCAGCAGCTTCCTAGACAGAGCGAACACTGAAGCTTTCTTT. Translation: CASSFLDRANTEAFF. Complete variable domain (other parts from reference TRBV5-6 and TRBJ1-1): DAGVTQSPTHLIKTRGQQVTLRCSPKSGHDTVSWYQQALGQGPQFIFQYYEEEERQRGNFPDRFSGHQFPNYSSELNVNALLLGDSALYLCASSFLDRANTEAFFGQGTRLTVV.